One and the same sample provided the 21 T cell receptor beta chains below, sequenced in a study of T cells expressing NK-cell markers (dated by TCRdb to about 2020). Library preparation was by 5' RACE. Sequencer: Illumina HiSeq 2000. After TCRdb reprocessed the reads, each CDR3 protein sequence was kept as one row, without DNA. For this sample, the table gives 150,000 to 170,000 distinct CDR3 sequences. The ten biggest clones cover 30% to 45% of the sample. The sample comprised blood T cells: a sorted CD56 or NKG2C T cell subset, CD4+ or CD8+ T cells, or bulk PBMC T cells (not recorded which). These receptors were taken from a woman aged 45-65 years in good health. Donor details come from another sample of the same person, matched by shared clones.

The V call is TRBV7-8, the J call TRBJ1-1. The CDR3 is 12 amino acids. CDR1 SGHVS and CDR2 FQNEAQ come from the germline V gene. This chain's CDR3 is CASSPGSTEAFF.

The chain uses TRBV29-1 and TRBJ2-1; TCRdb's D call of TRBD1 is untestable without DNA. Germline CDR1 and CDR2: SQVTM and ANQGSEA. The CDR3 consists of 15 residues. The CDR3 is CSVVGGQVSYNEQFF.

The chain recombines TRBV6-1 with TRBJ2-7; no DNA is available, so the TRBD1 call from TCRdb remains unchecked. Germline lookup yields CDR1 MNHNS and CDR2 SASEGT. This CDR3 spans 16 amino acids. The CDR3 sequence is CASSEVSGTGGYEQYF.

This chain joins TRBV6-1 and TRBJ2-3; TCRdb names TRBD1, which stays unverified in the absence of DNA. The CDR3 is made up of 15 amino acids. Germline-derived CDR1 and CDR2 are MNHNS and SASEGT. The CDR3 here is CASRAGQGPTDTQYF.

The rearrangement joins TRBV11-2 to TRBJ1-2. The CDR3 is made up of 13 amino acids. The germline CDR1 and CDR2 sequences are SGHAT and FQNNGV. CDR3 protein: CASSLERNYGYTF.

The V and J genes are TRBV6-1 and TRBJ1-5. Germline assignment: CDR1 MNHNS and CDR2 SASEGT. This CDR3 is 13 amino acids long. This CDR3 is CASSEAEHQPQHF.

This chain connects TRBV24-1 to TRBJ2-3; TCRdb's D call of TRBD2 is untestable without DNA. This CDR3 is 13 amino acids long. Germline-derived CDR1 and CDR2 are KGHDR and SFDVKD. CDR3: CATTASAEDTQYF.

The CDR3 sequence: CASSLPGDGEQFF. The V call is TRBV7-7, the J call TRBJ2-1. Germline V gene lookup returns CDR1 SSHAT and CDR2 FNYEAQ (reference sequence). The CDR3 covers 13 residues.

V is TRBV6-6 and J is TRBJ2-7; absent DNA, TCRdb's TRBD1 call cannot be checked. CDR1 and CDR2 (germline): MNHNY, SVGAGI (reference sequence). This CDR3 spans 15 amino acids. The CDR3 is CASSYHIGDSYEQYF.

This chain uses TRBV12-3 or TRBV12-4 with TRBJ2-2; TCRdb lists TRBD1, though no DNA is available to test this call. The CDR3 loop spans 13 amino acids. The CDR3: CASSFTGLRELFF.

This chain uses TRBV29-1 with TRBJ2-7. Germline assignment: CDR1 SQVTM and CDR2 ANQGSEA. This CDR3 is 12 amino acids long. CDR3 amino acids: CSVEDYAYEQYF.

J is TRBJ2-1 and V is TRBV12-5; as DNA is missing, the TRBD1 call by TCRdb cannot be tested. This CDR3 has 13 amino acids. The V gene's germline CDR1 is LGHNT and CDR2 FRNRAP. CDR3 protein: CASGFPQSNEQFF.

The chain links TRBV7-9 to TRBJ2-1; the D gene TCRdb calls, TRBD1, cannot be checked with no DNA. Per germline, CDR1 SEHNR and CDR2 FQNEAQ (reference sequence). The CDR3 spans 11 residues. The CDR3: CASMGGNEQFF.

This sequence joins TRBV20-1 and TRBJ2-3. Per germline, CDR1 DFQATT and CDR2 SNEGSKA (reference sequence). The CDR3 runs to 15 residues. CDR3 sequence reads: CSANDVLESTDTQYF.

V and J are TRBV24-1 and TRBJ2-6. Germline V gives CDR1 KGHDR, CDR2 SFDVKD. The CDR3 is 16 amino acids. The CDR3 protein is CATSDQDSSGANVLTF.

This chain joins TRBV27 and TRBJ2-7; TCRdb proposes TRBD1, but this gene call is untestable without DNA. The CDR3 totals 14 residues. Germline CDR1 is MNHEY and CDR2 is SMNVEV (reference sequence). CDR3 residues: CASSLGTQAYEQYF.

The J gene is TRBJ1-1, the V gene TRBV6-6; the TCRdb D gene call, TRBD1, has no DNA to confirm it. Germline values: CDR1 MNHNY, CDR2 SVGAGI (reference sequence). The CDR3 is made up of 14 amino acids. The CDR3 sequence: CASRIPGASTEAFF.

The chain combines TRBV15 with TRBJ2-5; the TRBD2 assignment by TCRdb is unverifiable without DNA. The CDR3 extends over 13 amino acids. CDR1 LNHNV and CDR2 YYDKDF come from the germline V gene (reference sequence). Here the CDR3 reads CATSAGLRETQYF.

V is TRBV6-2 or TRBV6-3 and J is TRBJ1-5; the D call of TRBD1 rests on TCRdb alone, since no DNA is present to check it. Germline V CDR1 and CDR2: MNHEY, SVGEGT. The CDR3 totals 15 residues. This CDR3 is CASSSGHYSNQPQHF.

This sequence joins TRBV6-5 and TRBJ1-2. CDR1 and CDR2 from the germline V gene are MNHEY and SVGAGI. The CDR3 loop spans 16 amino acids. CDR3 loop: CASSPSTNLVQFGYTF.

J is TRBJ2-1 and V is TRBV25-1; TCRdb reports TRBD2, a call that lacks DNA to check it against. The CDR3 sequence is 14 residues long. Looked up from germline, CDR1 is MGHDK and CDR2 is SYGVNS. The chain's CDR3 is CASSEGSGINEQFF.